This entry lists 22 T cell receptor beta chains sequenced from one sample in a study of cytomegalovirus exposure and HLA in healthy donors (dated by TCRdb to 2016 to 2017). The library was made by the immunoSEQ multiplex PCR assay. A mixture of 60 forward primers for TCR Vbeta segments and 13 reverse primers for TCR Jbeta segments was used in the multiplex PCR. TCRdb stores this immuneACCESS table with in-frame sequences only. Part of the clones is absent; in the studies checked, under half of the shortfall reflects unresolved V genes, and no reason is known for the rest. In all, the sample holds about 120,000 clones, and roughly four fifths of those were seen once. Approximately 2% of the sample lies in the top ten. The sequenced sample consisted of PBMCs. The origin of the receptors is a man aged 35 to 55 in good health and CMV-seronegative.

The chain links TRBV5-1 to TRBJ2-5; a weak D match, TRBD2 (5 bases). CDR3 length: 14 residues. Looked up from germline, CDR1 is SGHRS and CDR2 is YFSETQ. The V gene lost 0 bases and the J gene lost 3 bases, with 9 bases spanning the gap. The CDR3 region is CASSLERAEETQYF. The CDR3 DNA follows: TGCGCCAGCAGCTTGGAGAGGGCGGAAGAGACCCAGTACTTC.

This clone occurred a few times. The chain employs TRBV6-5 and TRBJ2-7, with 11 nucleotides matching TRBD1. Germline CDR1 and CDR2: MNHEY and SVGAGI. With V trimmed by 6 bases and J by 7 bases, 11 bases remained unmatched. This CDR3 has 15 residues. The DNA of the CDR3 is TGTGCCAGCAGATCGGACAGGGGGCAATTCGGGGAGCAGTACTTC. Its translation: CASRSDRGQFGEQYF.

The chain carries TRBV6-5 and TRBJ2-5, with D maybe TRBD1 (6 bases). From germline, CDR1 is MNHEY and CDR2 SVGAGI. Trimming left V 5 bases short and J 2 bases short, with 9 bases between. This CDR3 comprises 13 residues. As DNA, the CDR3 is TGTGCCAGCAGTCGAGACAGGCAAGAGACCCAGTACTTC. Amino acid sequence: CASSRDRQETQYF.

V is TRBV5-6 and J is TRBJ1-1, with D uncertain. The V end was cut by 0 bases, the J end by 5 bases, with 11 bases between. This CDR3 is 14 amino acids long. The V gene's germline CDR1 is SGHDT and CDR2 YYEEEE. CDR3 sequence (DNA): TGTGCCAGCAGCTTGGTAACGGGTCGAACTGAAGCTTTCTTT. As protein: CASSLVTGRTEAFF.

The CDR3 protein is CASSTPREVYNEQFF. CDR3 sequence (DNA): TGTGCCAGCAGCACCCCGCGGGAGGTCTACAATGAGCAGTTCTTC. V and J are TRBV28 and TRBJ2-1; 8 bases are shared with TRBD2. The germline gives CDR1 MDHEN, CDR2 SYDVKM. CDR3 length equals 15 residues. With V trimmed by 6 bases and J by 3 bases, 7 bases remained unmatched.

J is TRBJ1-5 and V is TRBV28; TRBD1 is a possible D gene (5 bases). The germline V gene encodes CDR1 MDHEN and CDR2 SYDVKM. The CDR3 covers 14 residues. The V and J ends lost 4 bases and 1 base respectively, with 8 bases between them. Here the CDR3 reads CASSSGSSNQPQHF. The CDR3 DNA reads as TGTGCCAGCAGTTCAGGGTCGAGCAATCAGCCCCAGCATTTT.

This clone was counted a few times. The rearrangement uses TRBV28 and TRBJ1-5, with D unclear. Germline V gives CDR1 MDHEN, CDR2 SYDVKM. Trimming stripped 7 bases from V and 2 bases from J, with 18 bases between. This CDR3 is built from 16 residues. CDR3 region: CASNPGTRGGNQPQHF. The CDR3 DNA reads as TGTGCCAGCAACCCGGGAACCCGTGGAGGCAATCAGCCCCAGCATTTT.

The chain joins TRBV5-1 to TRBJ2-2; perhaps TRBD2 as D (5 bases). CDR1 and CDR2 from the germline V gene are SGHRS and YFSETQ. The CDR3 totals 16 residues. Trimming cost V 0 bases and J 4 bases, with 13 bases left between them. The DNA of the CDR3 is TGCGCCAGCAGCTTGGGGAGCCTTCGGGGCACCGGGGAGCTGTTTTTT. Amino acids: CASSLGSLRGTGELFF.

The genes are TRBV10-3 and TRBJ2-1; D gene uncertain. V was cut by 0 bases and J by 0 bases, with 9 bases left in between. This CDR3 comprises 16 residues. Germline CDR1 ENHRY, CDR2 SYGVKD. Here the CDR3 DNA reads TGTGCCATCAGTGAGTCTCCAGCGCCCTCCTACAATGAGCAGTTCTTC. This codes for CAISESPAPSYNEQFF.

J is TRBJ2-2 and V is TRBV19; no clear D. Trimming took off 7 bases at V and 7 bases at J, with 7 bases between the two ends. Germline CDR1 LNHDA, CDR2 SQIVND (reference sequence). The CDR3 spans 11 residues. CDR3 sequence reads: CASNQRGELFF. CDR3 DNA sequence: TGTGCCAGTAATCAGCGCGGGGAGCTGTTTTTT.

The chain joins TRBV30 to TRBJ2-1, with D possibly TRBD2 on 5 matching bases. CDR3 length equals 13 residues. Trimming left V 4 bases short and J 4 bases short, with 11 bases between. Germline V CDR1 and CDR2: GTSNPN, SVGIG (reference sequence). CDR3 amino acids: CAWTRAGYNEQFF. In nucleotides, the CDR3 is TGTGCCTGGACGAGGGCCGGATACAATGAGCAGTTCTTC.

This rearrangement joins TRBV2 to TRBJ2-3, with a weak D call TRBD2 (6 bases). CDR3 length: 12 residues. Per germline, CDR1 SNHLY and CDR2 FYNNEI. V lost 7 bases, J lost 13 bases, and 18 bases lay in between. Here the CDR3 reads CASKRAPEGKYF. DNA for the CDR3: TGTGCCAGCAAGCGGGCACCCGAAGGAAAGTATTTT.

V is TRBV5-6 and J is TRBJ1-6, with 7 bases fitting TRBD1. Germline lookup yields CDR1 SGHDT and CDR2 YYEEEE. CDR3 length: 19 residues. The trim removed 1 base at V and 3 bases at J, leaving 13 bases unmatched. The CDR3 protein is CASSLNGAPGGFYNSPLHF. Written as DNA, the CDR3 is TGTGCCAGCAGCTTGAACGGGGCACCAGGGGGATTCTATAATTCACCCCTCCACTTT.

The genes are TRBV7-6 and TRBJ2-7; TRBD2 matches at 11 bases. Germline CDR1 is SGHVS and CDR2 is FNYEAQ. The CDR3 runs 15 residues. Trimming cost V 6 bases and J 2 bases; bases outside gene matches: 6. In nucleotides, the CDR3 is TGTGCCAGCAGTCTCCTTAGCGGGAGGGCCTACGAGCAGTACTTC. Encoded protein: CASSLLSGRAYEQYF.

The rearrangement links TRBV5-6 to TRBJ1-1; 12 nucleotides line up with TRBD1. The germline gives CDR1 SGHDT, CDR2 YYEEEE. V lost 8 bases and J lost 6; bases outside the gene matches: 8. The CDR3 spans 14 residues. As DNA, the CDR3 is TGTGCCAGTACGGGTTGGGACAGGGGGCCTGAAGCTTTCTTT. Translation: CASTGWDRGPEAFF.

The chain employs TRBV5-1 and TRBJ2-5; tentatively, D is TRBD2 (6 bases). Germline CDR1 is SGHRS and CDR2 is YFSETQ. This CDR3 contains 14 residues. Trimming took off 4 bases at V and 3 bases at J, with 13 bases between the two ends. CDR3 loop: CASSPDWGEETQYF. DNA for the CDR3: TGCGCCAGCAGCCCCGACTGGGGGGAAGAGACCCAGTACTTC.

This rearrangement joins TRBV2 to TRBJ2-6, with no clear D. There are 15 residues in the CDR3. The V and J ends lost 2 bases and 1 base respectively, with 6 bases between them. Germline loops: CDR1 SNHLY, CDR2 FYNNEI. Here the CDR3 DNA reads TGTGCCAGCAGTGAATATTTGTCTGGGGCCAACGTCCTGACTTTC. Amino acids: CASSEYLSGANVLTF.

The rearrangement joins TRBV27 to TRBJ2-7; 9 bases match TRBD1. The germline CDR1 and CDR2 sequences are MNHEY and SMNVEV (reference sequence). V was pared by 3 bases and J by 5 bases, with 8 bases of the junction left unmatched. The length of the CDR3 is 15 residues. CDR3 bases: TGTGCCAGCAGTTTCGGGACAGGGCTCTTGAACGAGCAGTACTTC. Translating gives CASSFGTGLLNEQYF.

This rearrangement joins TRBV5-1 to TRBJ1-1; perhaps TRBD1 as D (5 bases). Germline CDR1 is SGHRS and CDR2 is YFSETQ. The CDR3 totals 19 residues. Trimming pared 3 bases from V and 4 bases from J, leaving 28 bases between. CDR3 coding DNA: TGCGCCAGCAGCTGGGGCGCTTTTGGGGTAGGAGGGCTTTCCACTGAAGCTTTCTTT. Protein product: CASSWGAFGVGGLSTEAFF.

J is TRBJ1-1 and V is TRBV19; 8 bases are a match to TRBD1. The CDR3 spans 15 residues. V lost 1 base, J lost 0 bases, and 1 base stayed unmatched. The germline V gene has CDR1 LNHDA and CDR2 SQIVND (reference sequence). The CDR3 DNA sequence: TGTGCCAGTAGTATAGGGGGACAGGTGAACACTGAAGCTTTCTTT. This translates into CASSIGGQVNTEAFF. The entire variable domain, with the rest obtained from reference TRBV19 and TRBJ1-1, is as follows: DGGITQSPKYLFRKEGQNVTLSCEQNLNHDAMYWYRQDPGQGLRLIYYSQIVNDFQKGDIAEGYSVSREKKESFPLTVTSAQKNPTAFYLCASSIGGQVNTEAFFGQGTRLTVV.

This chain connects TRBV2 to TRBJ1-1; possible D gene TRBD1, 5 bases. The CDR3 runs 14 residues. With 5 bases removed from V and 5 bases from J, the gap between germline ends came to 15 bases. Germline V gene sequence: CDR1 SNHLY, CDR2 FYNNEI. CDR3 bases: TGTGCCAGCAGTCGGAGGGGATCGTGGACTGAAGCTTTCTTT. Translated, it gives CASSRRGSWTEAFF.

The genes are TRBV28 and TRBJ1-1, with a possible D match to TRBD1 (5 bases). Trimming cost V 1 base and J 10 bases, with 7 bases left between them. From germline, CDR1 is MDHEN and CDR2 SYDVKM. The CDR3 loop spans 11 amino acids. CDR3 coding DNA: TGTGCCAGCAGTTTATCCCAGGGAGCTTTCTTT. Protein product: CASSLSQGAFF.